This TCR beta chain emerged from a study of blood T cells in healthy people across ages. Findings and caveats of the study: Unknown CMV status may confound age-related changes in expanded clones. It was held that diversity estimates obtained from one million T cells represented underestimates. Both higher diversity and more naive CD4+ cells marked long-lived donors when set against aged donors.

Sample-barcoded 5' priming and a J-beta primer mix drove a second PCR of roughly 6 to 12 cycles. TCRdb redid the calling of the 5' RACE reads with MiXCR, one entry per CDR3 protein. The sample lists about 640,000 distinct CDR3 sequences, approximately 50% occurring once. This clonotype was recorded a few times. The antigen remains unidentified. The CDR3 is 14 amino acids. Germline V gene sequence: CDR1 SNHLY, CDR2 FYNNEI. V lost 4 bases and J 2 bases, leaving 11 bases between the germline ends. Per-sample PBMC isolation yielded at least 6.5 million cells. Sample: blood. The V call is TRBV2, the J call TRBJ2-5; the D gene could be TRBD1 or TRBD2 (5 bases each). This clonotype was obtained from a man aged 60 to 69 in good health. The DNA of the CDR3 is TGTGCCAGCAGTGGACACTGGGGGCAAGAGACCCAGTACTTC. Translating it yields CASSGHWGQETQYF.